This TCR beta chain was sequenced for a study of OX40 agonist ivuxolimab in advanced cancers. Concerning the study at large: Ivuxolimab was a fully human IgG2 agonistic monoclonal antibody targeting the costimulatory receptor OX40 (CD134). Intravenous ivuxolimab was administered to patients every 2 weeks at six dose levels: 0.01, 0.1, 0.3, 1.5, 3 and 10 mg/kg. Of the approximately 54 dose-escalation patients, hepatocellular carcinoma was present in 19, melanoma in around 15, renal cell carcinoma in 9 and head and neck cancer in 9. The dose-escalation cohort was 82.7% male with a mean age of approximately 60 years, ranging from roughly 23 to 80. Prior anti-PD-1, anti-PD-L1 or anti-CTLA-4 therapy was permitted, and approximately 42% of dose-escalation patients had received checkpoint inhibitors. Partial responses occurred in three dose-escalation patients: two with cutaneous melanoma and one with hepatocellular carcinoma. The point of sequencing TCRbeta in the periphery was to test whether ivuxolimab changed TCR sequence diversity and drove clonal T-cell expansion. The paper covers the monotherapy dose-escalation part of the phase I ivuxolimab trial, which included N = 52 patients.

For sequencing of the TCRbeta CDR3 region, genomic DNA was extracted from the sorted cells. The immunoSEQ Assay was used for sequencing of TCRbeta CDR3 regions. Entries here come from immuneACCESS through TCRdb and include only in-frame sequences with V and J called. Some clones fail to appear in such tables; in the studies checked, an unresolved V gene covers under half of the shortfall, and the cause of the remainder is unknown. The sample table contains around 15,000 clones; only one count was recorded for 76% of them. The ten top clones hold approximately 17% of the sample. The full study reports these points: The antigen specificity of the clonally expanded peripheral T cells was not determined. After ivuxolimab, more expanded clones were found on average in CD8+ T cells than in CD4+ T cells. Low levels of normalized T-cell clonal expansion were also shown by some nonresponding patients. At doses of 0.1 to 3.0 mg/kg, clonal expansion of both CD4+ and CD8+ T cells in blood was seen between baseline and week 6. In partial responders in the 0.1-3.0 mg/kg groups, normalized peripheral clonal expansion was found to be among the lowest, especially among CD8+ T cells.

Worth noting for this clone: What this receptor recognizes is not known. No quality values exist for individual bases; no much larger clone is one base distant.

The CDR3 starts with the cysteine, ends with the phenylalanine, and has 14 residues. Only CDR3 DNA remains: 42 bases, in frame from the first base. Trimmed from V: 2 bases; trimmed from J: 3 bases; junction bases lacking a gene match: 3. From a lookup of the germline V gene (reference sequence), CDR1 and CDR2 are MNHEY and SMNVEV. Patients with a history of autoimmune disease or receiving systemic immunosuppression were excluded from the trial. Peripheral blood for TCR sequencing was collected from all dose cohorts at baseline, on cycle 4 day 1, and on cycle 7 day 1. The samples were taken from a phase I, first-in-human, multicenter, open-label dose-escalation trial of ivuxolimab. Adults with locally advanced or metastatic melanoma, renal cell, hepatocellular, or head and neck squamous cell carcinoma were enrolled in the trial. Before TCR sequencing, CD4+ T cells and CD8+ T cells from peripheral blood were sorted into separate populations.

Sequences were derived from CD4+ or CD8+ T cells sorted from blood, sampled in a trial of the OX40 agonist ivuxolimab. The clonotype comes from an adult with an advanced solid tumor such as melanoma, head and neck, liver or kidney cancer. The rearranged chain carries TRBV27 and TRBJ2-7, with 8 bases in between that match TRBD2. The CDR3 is CASSLAGGDYEQYF. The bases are TGTGCCAGCAGTTTAGCCGGGGGGGACTACGAGCAGTACTTC.